This TCR beta chain was obtained from a study of cytomegalovirus exposure and HLA in healthy donors. The study's findings and limits: Presence/absence analyses assumed roughly uniform sequencing depth across donors, which may not hold. In a later analysis, common viral pathogens appeared linked to several of the most significant clusters.

13 Jbeta primers and 60 Vbeta primers were used for the PCR. TCRdb's table, derived via immunoSEQ multiplex PCR, lists solely in-frame clones and lacks some. The profile covers approximately 120,000 clones, with more than 60% appearing a single time and around 3.6% taken by the ten largest. Losses at the gene ends were 5 bases for V and 8 bases for J; bases not matched to a gene: 7. CDR1 is SGDLS and CDR2 is YYNGEE in the germline V gene. This CDR3 region has 14 residues. Of note for this clone: Its specificity is unknown.

Sequences were obtained from PBMCs. This rearrangement joins TRBV9 to TRBJ1-4, with TRBD1 matching 9 bases. This clonotype was obtained from a man aged 25 to 40 in good health and CMV-seronegative. CDR3 amino acids: CASSLPGTGEKLFF. DNA for the CDR3: TGTGCCAGCAGTCTTCCCGGGACAGGGGAAAAACTGTTTTTT.